This T cell receptor beta chain was sequenced for a study of OX40 agonist ivuxolimab in advanced cancers. Whole-study context: The study gave patients intravenous ivuxolimab at 0.01 to 10 mg/kg every 2 weeks. With a range of roughly 20 to 90, age averaged roughly 60 years, and 75% to 90% were male. Study-wide results and limits: Some of the nonresponding patients also showed low levels of normalized T-cell clonal expansion.

Trimming removed 8 bases at V and 2 bases at J, with 13 bases between. The CDR3 is made up of 14 amino acids. Germline lookup yields CDR1 MNHNY and CDR2 SVGAGI (reference sequence). Sequenced by immunoSEQ multiplex PCR; TCRdb stores in-frame clones only, minus some. The sample holds about 69,000 clones, around 89% seen once. As concerns this clone: Its matching antigen is unknown.

This clonotype was obtained from an adult with an advanced solid tumor such as melanoma, head and neck, liver or kidney cancer. The sequenced sample was CD4+ or CD8+ T cells sorted from blood, obtained in a trial of the OX40 agonist ivuxolimab. The rearrangement links TRBV6-6 to TRBJ2-1; no firm D call. The CDR3 sequence is CASGPQTPYNEQFF. The CDR3 DNA reads as TGTGCCAGCGGCCCCCAGACTCCCTACAATGAGCAGTTCTTC.